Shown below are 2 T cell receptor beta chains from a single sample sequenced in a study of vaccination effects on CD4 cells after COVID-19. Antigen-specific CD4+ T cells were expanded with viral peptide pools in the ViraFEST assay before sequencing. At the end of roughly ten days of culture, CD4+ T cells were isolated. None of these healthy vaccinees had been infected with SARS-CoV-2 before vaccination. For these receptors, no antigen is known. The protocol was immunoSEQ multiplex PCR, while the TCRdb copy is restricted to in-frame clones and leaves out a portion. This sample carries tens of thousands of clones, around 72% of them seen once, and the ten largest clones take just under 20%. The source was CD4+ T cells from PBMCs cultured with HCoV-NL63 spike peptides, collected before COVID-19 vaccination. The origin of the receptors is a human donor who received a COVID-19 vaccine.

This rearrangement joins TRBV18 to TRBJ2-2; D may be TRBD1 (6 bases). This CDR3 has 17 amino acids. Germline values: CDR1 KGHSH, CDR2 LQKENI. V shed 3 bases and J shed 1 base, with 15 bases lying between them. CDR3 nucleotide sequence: TGTGCCAGCTCACCTTTAGGACAGCGCGGGAACACCGGGGAGCTGTTTTTT. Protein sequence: CASSPLGQRGNTGELFF.

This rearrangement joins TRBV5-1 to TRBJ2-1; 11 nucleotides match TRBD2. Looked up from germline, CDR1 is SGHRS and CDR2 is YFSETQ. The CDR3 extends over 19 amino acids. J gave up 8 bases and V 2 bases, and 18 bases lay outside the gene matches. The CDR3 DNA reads TGCGCCAGCAGCTTACGGGAGTCTAGCGGGAGGCCCCGATCGGATGAGCAGTTCTTC. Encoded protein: CASSLRESSGRPRSDEQFF.